This TCR beta chain came from a study of blood T cell repertoires in COVID-19 (dated by TCRdb to the early 2020s). In the study overall: Samples from collaborators originated in the United States, Italy and Spain and spanned both the acute and convalescent phases of COVID-19. The material from the prospective study consisted of cDNA or gDNA derived from T cells, B-cell-depleted T cells, or PBMCs. The dataset comprised deeply sampled blood TCRbeta repertoires from subjects exposed to, actively infected with, or recovered from COVID-19. The repertoires were released in a freely available public database meant as a resource for research on the immune response to SARS-CoV-2. The samples were drawn from two sources: the first 160 participants of the ongoing ImmuneRACE study, and 1,000 to 1,500 subjects contributed by 6 global collaborators. The sample metadata nearly always contained a de-identified subject ID, COVID-19 status, age in years and sex. Where HLA class I and class II types were available, the types were taken from metadata supplied by the sample provider, not from assay-based typing.

With respect to this clone: It has no known antigen specificity. The input lacks base qualities; no much larger clone sits a single base away.

Paper-wide results and their limitations: Clinical and demographic metadata were provided uncurated, with the amount varying by source and participant.

The immunoSEQ Assay, a bias-controlled multiplex PCR, was used to amplify TCRbeta CDR3 regions from genomic DNA. Concerning the study's data processing: Within the assay, amplification of reference gene primers was used to estimate how many nucleated cells each sample contained. To quantify the absolute abundance of each unique TCRbeta CDR3 rearrangement, sequence reads were collapsed and filtered. For each sample, productive Simpson clonality was calculated as the square root of Simpson's diversity index across productive rearrangements. Held by TCRdb, this immuneACCESS table contains in-frame sequences only and omits some clones. Under half of the omission traces to an unresolved V gene where checked; the cause of the rest is unknown. V, J and clone size were drawn from that table, and D and trimming were deduced from the DNA. Present in this sample are about 83,000 clones, roughly 76% of which were seen just once. Of the sample, 20% falls within the top ten clones.

Collaborating institutions collected whole blood in K2EDTA tubes following their own protocols. For TCRbeta analysis, collaborators shipped samples in one of three forms: frozen whole blood, isolated PBMCs, or DNA extracted from either of those sample types. Reading from cysteine to phenylalanine, the CDR3 counts 15 amino acids. The kept DNA is CDR3 alone, 45 bases in frame from the first base. From the germline V gene, CDR1 is SGDLS and CDR2 is YYNGEE. The V and J ends are trimmed by 0 bases and 10 bases, leaving 14 bases between them. The sequence came from a woman older than 75 with active or convalescent COVID-19. Sequencing was done on a sample of peripheral blood. This chain is built from TRBV9 and TRBJ1-6; possibly the D gene is TRBD1, per 5 matching bases. The CDR3 reads CASSVDPDSGSPLHF. The DNA is TGTGCCAGCAGCGTAGACCCCGACAGTGGGTCACCCCTCCACTTT.